This record looks at one TCR beta chain sequence and its context. There is no known antigen for this receptor. Per-nucleotide qualities are absent, and no much larger clonotype sits a single base away. TCRbeta CDR3 regions were amplified from genomic DNA by means of the immunoSEQ Assay, a bias-controlled multiplex PCR. The study's processing was this. Nucleated cell counts per sample were estimated from amplification of reference gene primers within the assay. To quantify the absolute abundance of each unique TCRbeta CDR3 rearrangement, sequence reads were collapsed and filtered. Productive Simpson clonality was computed per sample as the square root of Simpson's diversity index over productive rearrangements. In TCRdb, the immuneACCESS table is reduced to in-frame sequences with V and J assigned. These tables do not hold every clone; where another copy was compared, an unresolved V gene accounts for under half, and the others remain unexplained. V and J calls and clone size come straight from that table; D and trimming were deduced from the DNA. The sample table records 45,000 or so clones; roughly 90% of these occur just once. Approximately 12% of the sample goes to the ten largest clones.

This specimen comes from a study of blood T cell repertoires in COVID-19 (dated by TCRdb to the early 2020s). A note on the overall study: Samples covering the acute and convalescent phases of COVID-19 were provided by collaborators in the United States, Italy and Spain. The prospective study material was composed of cDNA or gDNA derived from T cells, B-cell-depleted T cells, or PBMCs. Samples came from the ongoing ImmuneRACE study (first 160 participants) plus 1,254 subjects from 6 global collaborators. Sample metadata almost always included a de-identified subject ID, COVID-19 status, age in years and sex. Deeply sampled blood TCRbeta repertoires from subjects exposed to, actively infected with, or recovered from COVID-19 were included in the dataset. Where available, HLA class I and class II types were obtained from metadata supplied by the sample provider rather than from assay-based typing. The repertoires were released in a freely available public database intended as a resource for research on the immune response to SARS-CoV-2.

What the study reported, not specific to this receptor: Clinical and demographic metadata were provided uncurated, with the amount varying by source and participant.

Each collaborating institution followed its own protocols to collect whole blood in K2EDTA tubes. For TCRbeta analysis, collaborator samples were shipped as frozen whole blood, as isolated PBMCs, or as DNA extracted from either sample type. Compared with germline, V lacks 3 bases and J lacks 5 bases; bases without a gene match: 3. The germline V gene provides CDR1 KGHDR and CDR2 SFDVKD. The CDR3 contains 15 residues, cysteine and phenylalanine counted. Solely the CDR3 DNA is kept, with 45 bases framed from the first base. The sample taken for sequencing was peripheral blood. The receptor chain draws on TRBV24-1 and TRBJ2-1; TRBD2 fits 10 bases in the junction. This receptor was taken from an elderly man with acute or convalescent COVID-19. The DNA is TGTGCCACCAGTGATGCTAGCGGGGGTCACAATGAGCAGTTCTTC. Translated, this is CATSDASGGHNEQFF.